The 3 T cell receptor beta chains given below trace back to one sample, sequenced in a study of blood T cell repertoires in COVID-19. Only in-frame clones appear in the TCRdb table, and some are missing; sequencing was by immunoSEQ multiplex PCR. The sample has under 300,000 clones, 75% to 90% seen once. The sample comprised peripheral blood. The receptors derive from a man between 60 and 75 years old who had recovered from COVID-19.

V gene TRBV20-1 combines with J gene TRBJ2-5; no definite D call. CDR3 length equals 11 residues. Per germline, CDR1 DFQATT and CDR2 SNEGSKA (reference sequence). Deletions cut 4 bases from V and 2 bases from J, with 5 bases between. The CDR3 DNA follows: TGCAGTGCTACCCAACAAGAGACCCAGTACTTC. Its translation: CSATQQETQYF.

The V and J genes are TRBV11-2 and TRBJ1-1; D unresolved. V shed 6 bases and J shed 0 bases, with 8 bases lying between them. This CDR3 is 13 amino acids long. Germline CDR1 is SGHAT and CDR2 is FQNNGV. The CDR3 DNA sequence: TGTGCCAGCAGACGACACTTGAACACTGAAGCTTTCTTT. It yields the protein CASRRHLNTEAFF. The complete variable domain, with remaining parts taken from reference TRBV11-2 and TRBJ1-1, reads EAGVAQSPRYKIIEKRQSVAFWCNPISGHATLYWYQQILGQGPKLLIQFQNNGVVDDSQLPKDRFSAERLKGVDSTLKIQPAKLEDSAVYLCASRRHLNTEAFFGQGTRLTVV.

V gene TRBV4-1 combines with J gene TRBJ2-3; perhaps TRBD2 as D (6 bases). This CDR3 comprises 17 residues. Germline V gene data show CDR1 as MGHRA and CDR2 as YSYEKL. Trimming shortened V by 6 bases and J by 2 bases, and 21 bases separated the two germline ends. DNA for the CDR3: TGCGCCAGCAGAGGGTATTATCGCGGGACCAACACAGATACGCAGTATTTT. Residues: CASRGYYRGTNTDTQYF.